This T cell receptor beta chain was recorded in a study of cytomegalovirus exposure and HLA in healthy donors. Findings and caveats of the study: Analyses of presence/absence relied on an assumption of roughly uniform sequencing depth across donors. TRBV6-2, TRBV6-3 and some other V segments were excluded as indistinguishable.

A remark on this clone: The antigen is undetermined.

The primer mix had 60 Vbeta and 13 Jbeta primers. Assay used: immunoSEQ multiplex PCR; TCRdb lists only in-frame clones, some missing. The table lists around 140,000 clones, around four fifths of them singletons. This CDR3 contains 14 residues. V was trimmed by 3 bases and J by 6 bases, leaving 11 bases between them. The germline CDR1 and CDR2 sequences are ENHRY and SYGVKD. This receptor was taken from a woman in her 40s in good health and CMV-seronegative. The chain uses TRBV10-3 and TRBJ2-2; maybe TRBD2 (5 bases). Sequences were obtained from PBMCs. CDR3 DNA sequence: TGTGCCATCAGTGATTCTGAGGGCGCCGGGGAGCTGTTTTTT. Amino acids: CAISDSEGAGELFF.